This T cell receptor (beta chain) came from a study of regulatory T cells in long-lasting Graves disease. This CDR3 contains 14 residues. The germline gives CDR1 SGHDT, CDR2 YYEEEE. Trimming took 4 bases from V and 3 from J, leaving 14 bases between them. Both iRepertoire HTBI primers and Arm-PCR of CDR3 regions were used to build the TCR beta libraries. MiXCR, run by TCRdb on the multiplex PCR reads, gives a single entry per CDR3 protein. The table has 300,000 to 400,000 distinct CDR3 sequences, 18% seen once. Time point indicated: newly diagnosed GD, antithyroid drugs for less than 3 months. Extracted RNA from PBMCs served as the source of the TCR library.

The chain combines TRBV5-6 with TRBJ2-7; D possibly corresponds to TRBD2 (5 bases). The TCR sequence derives from a female donor with Graves disease. The input for sequencing was peripheral blood mononuclear cells (PBMCs), taken at new diagnosis, from a patient treated with antithyroid drugs. The chain's CDR3 is CASSPAPRGYEQYF. The CDR3 DNA follows: TGTGCCAGCAGCCCGGCCCCCCGGGGCTACGAGCAGTACTTC.